Below, 9 T cell receptor beta chains from the same sample are listed, as sequenced in a study of chemoradiotherapy in HPV16-positive cancers. Generated by immunoSEQ multiplex PCR, the TCRdb table keeps only in-frame clones and is missing some. The data hold several thousand clones, with 70% to 80% observed a single time. Source: tumor tissue, taken from a patient who underwent chemoradiotherapy. These receptors were obtained from a human donor with HPV-associated anogenital cancer.

This sequence joins TRBV6-6 and TRBJ2-7; D is ambiguous. This CDR3 is built from 11 residues. V dropped 6 bases and J dropped 9 bases, with 12 bases sitting between them. CDR1 and CDR2 (germline): MNHNY, SVGAGI (reference sequence). CDR3 DNA sequence: TGTGCCAGCAGCGAGAAGTTTTGGCAGTACTTC. This gives the protein CASSEKFWQYF.

The V call is TRBV4-3, the J call TRBJ2-3, with D unclear. V lost 2 bases to trimming and J lost 6 bases, with 18 bases between them. CDR3 length: 16 amino acids. Per germline, CDR1 LGHNA and CDR2 YSLEER. CDR3 loop: CASSQYRAPGPDTQYF. Written as DNA, the CDR3 is TGCGCCAGCAGCCAATACCGGGCCCCTGGGCCCGATACGCAGTATTTT.

This clone turned up a few times. The V gene is TRBV6-1, the J gene TRBJ1-2, with no clear D. Trimming pared 2 bases from V and 5 bases from J, leaving 18 bases between. This CDR3 is 16 amino acids long. Germline V gene sequence: CDR1 MNHNS, CDR2 SASEGT. The CDR3 DNA reads as TGTGCCAGCAGTGAAAGCGTACGCCCCACGGGGTATGGCTACACCTTC. Translation: CASSESVRPTGYGYTF.

The V gene is TRBV28, the J gene TRBJ1-5; D is ambiguous. Trimming removed 4 bases from V and 0 bases from J, with 10 bases in between. The CDR3 length is 15 residues. From germline, CDR1 is MDHEN and CDR2 SYDVKM. CDR3 DNA sequence: TGTGCCAGCAGTTCCGTCCAGTCTAGCAATCAGCCCCAGCATTTT. It translates to CASSSVQSSNQPQHF.

The chain uses TRBV9 and TRBJ2-3; 7 bases are a match to TRBD1. Losses at the gene ends were 0 bases for V and 4 bases for J; bases not matched to a gene: 2. The CDR3 contains 14 residues. Germline CDR1 reads SGDLS; CDR2 reads YYNGEE. The CDR3 DNA sequence: TGTGCCAGCAGCGTAGAAAGGGGGCCAGATACGCAGTATTTT. Translating it yields CASSVERGPDTQYF.

The CDR3 here is CASSRSGTFNQPQHF. The DNA of the CDR3 is TGTGCCAGTAGTCGCTCCGGGACATTCAATCAGCCCCAGCATTTT. This chain connects TRBV19 to TRBJ1-5; weak D call: TRBD1 (6 bases). Germline V gene lookup returns CDR1 LNHDA and CDR2 SQIVND (reference sequence). V dropped 5 bases and J dropped 3 bases, with 14 bases sitting between them. The CDR3 length is 15 residues. The entire variable domain, with the rest obtained from reference TRBV19 and TRBJ1-5, is as follows: DGGITQSPKYLFRKEGQNVTLSCEQNLNHDAMYWYRQDPGQGLRLIYYSQIVNDFQKGDIAEGYSVSREKKESFPLTVTSAQKNPTAFYLCASSRSGTFNQPQHFGDGTRLSIL.

The chain links TRBV6-1 to TRBJ1-1; D is ambiguous. In germline, CDR1 is MNHNS, CDR2 SASEGT. Trimming pared 4 bases from V and 1 base from J, leaving 7 bases between. CDR3 size: 13 residues. CDR3 nucleotide sequence: TGTGCCAGCAGTGTGGAGGAGAACACTGAAGCTTTCTTT. Translated, it gives CASSVEENTEAFF.

The rearrangement joins TRBV6-6 to TRBJ1-5; 8 bases are a match to TRBD1. The CDR3 sequence is 15 residues long. Per the germline V gene, CDR1 is MNHNY and CDR2 is SVGAGI (reference sequence). With V trimmed by 6 bases and J by 6 bases, 10 bases remained unmatched. CDR3 nucleotides: TGTGCCAGCAGCCGATCTTTACAGGGGGGTCAGCCCCAGCATTTT. This translates into CASSRSLQGGQPQHF.

The chain has TRBV7-6 and TRBJ1-6, with TRBD1 identical over 8 bases. The CDR3 sequence is 16 residues long. Germline CDR1 and CDR2: SGHVS and FNYEAQ. V was pared by 3 bases and J by 8 bases, with 9 bases of the junction left unmatched. CDR3 loop: CASSFLGQGSDSPLHF. The CDR3, as DNA: TGTGCCAGCAGCTTCCTCGGACAGGGAAGTGATTCACCCCTCCACTTT.